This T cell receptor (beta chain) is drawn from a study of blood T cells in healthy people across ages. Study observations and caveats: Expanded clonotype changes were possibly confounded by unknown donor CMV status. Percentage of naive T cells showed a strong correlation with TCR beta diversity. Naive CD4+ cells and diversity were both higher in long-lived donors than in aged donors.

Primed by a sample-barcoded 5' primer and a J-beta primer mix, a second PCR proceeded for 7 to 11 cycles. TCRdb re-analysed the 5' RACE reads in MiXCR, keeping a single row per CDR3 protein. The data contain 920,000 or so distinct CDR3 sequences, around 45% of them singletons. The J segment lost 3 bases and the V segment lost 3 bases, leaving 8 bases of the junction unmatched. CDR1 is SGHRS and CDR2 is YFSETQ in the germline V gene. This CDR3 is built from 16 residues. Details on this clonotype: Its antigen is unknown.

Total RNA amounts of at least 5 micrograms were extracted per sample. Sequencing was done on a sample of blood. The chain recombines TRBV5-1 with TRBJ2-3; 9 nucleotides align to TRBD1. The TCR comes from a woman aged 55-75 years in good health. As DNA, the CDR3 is TGCGCCAGCAGCTCGGGGACAGGGCGGGAGACAGATACGCAGTATTTT. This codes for CASSSGTGRETDTQYF.